The T cell receptor beta chain under discussion was sequenced for a study of CD8+ T cells in alopecia areata. Across the study: The drug, oral tofacitinib, was given to treated patients at 5 to 10 mg twice daily.

Following RNA extraction, reverse transcription yielded cDNA that acted as the sequencing template. Assay used: immunoSEQ multiplex PCR; TCRdb lists only in-frame clones, some missing. The sample consists of some 44,000 clones, around 90% of them appearing once. Sample treatment: oral pan-JAK inhibitor, 5-10 mg twice daily. Using a FACSAria, the CD4+ and CD8+ T cells were sorted from the PBMCs. Germline values: CDR1 MDHEN, CDR2 SYDVKM. This CDR3 has 14 residues. V was pared by 5 bases and J by 1 base, with 11 bases between. The input for sequencing was CD8+ T cells sorted from blood, taken at week 24, from a patient treated with tofacitinib. The chain joins TRBV28 to TRBJ2-5; no definite D call. This sequence originates from a human donor with alopecia areata. CDR3 loop: CASSERALQETQYF. The DNA of the CDR3 is TGTGCCAGCAGTGAAAGGGCCCTCCAAGAGACCCAGTACTTC. The entire variable domain, with the rest obtained from reference TRBV28 and TRBJ2-5, is as follows: DVKVTQSSRYLVKRTGEKVFLECVQDMDHENMFWYRQDPGLGLRLIYFSYDVKMKEKGDIPEGYSVSREKKERFSLILESASTNQTSMYLCASSERALQETQYFGPGTRLLVL.